These 26 T cell receptor beta chains originate from one sample sequenced in a study of T cell responses to AZD1222 COVID-19 vaccine. Clones were read by immunoSEQ multiplex PCR, and TCRdb kept only the in-frame ones, dropping some. In the table there are 130,000 or so clones, about 90% of which are singletons. The sample was peripheral blood, taken on day 0 of AZD1222 vaccination. The source is an adult in good health.

The chain carries TRBV5-1 and TRBJ1-6; D possibly corresponds to TRBD1 (5 bases). This CDR3 comprises 13 residues. V dropped 4 bases and J dropped 10 bases, with 12 bases sitting between them. The germline V gene has CDR1 SGHRS and CDR2 YFSETQ. The CDR3 nucleotides are TGCGCCAGCAGCCGAGAGACAGTGTCACCCCTCCACTTT. Its protein product is CASSRETVSPLHF.

The rearrangement joins TRBV6-2 or TRBV6-3 to TRBJ2-1; 8 bases fit TRBD1. V trimming: 3 bases; J trimming: 3 bases; junction bases outside the gene matches: 16. The CDR3 totals 19 residues. Looked up from germline, CDR1 is MNHEY and CDR2 is SVGEGT. CDR3 region: CASSYGKTKTGGRYNEQFF. CDR3 DNA: TGTGCCAGCAGTTATGGCAAAACAAAAACAGGGGGGCGCTACAATGAGCAGTTCTTC.

V usage is TRBV6-2 or TRBV6-3 and J usage is TRBJ2-7; D is ambiguous. Germline assignment: CDR1 MNHEY and CDR2 SVGEGT. This CDR3 contains 14 residues. The V end lost 5 bases, the J end lost 6 bases, and 17 bases lay between the germline ends. The CDR3 region is CASSRLPHRSEQYF. In DNA, the CDR3 is TGTGCCAGCAGTCGGCTCCCTCACCGATCCGAGCAGTACTTC.

Here the CDR3 DNA reads TGTGCCTGGAGTGAGGGGGCTTTCAATCAGCCCCAGCATTTT. Protein sequence: CAWSEGAFNQPQHF. The V call is TRBV30, the J call TRBJ1-5; 7 nucleotides align to TRBD1. CDR1 and CDR2 (germline): GTSNPN, SVGIG (reference sequence). With 1 base clipped from V and 3 bases from J, the junction kept 3 bases outside the gene matches. The CDR3 consists of 14 residues.

V usage is TRBV5-1 and J usage is TRBJ1-6; D not certain. The germline CDR1 and CDR2 sequences are SGHRS and YFSETQ. This CDR3 has 14 amino acids. Trimming removed 0 bases at V and 9 bases at J, with 10 bases between. The CDR3 nucleotides read TGCGCCAGCAGCTTGGCGGGAGTAGGTTCACCCCTCCACTTT. It yields the protein CASSLAGVGSPLHF. Full variable domain (outside the CDR3, taken from reference TRBV5-1 and TRBJ1-6): KAGVTQTPRYLIKTRGQQVTLSCSPISGHRSVSWYQQTPGQGLQFLFEYFSETQRNKGNFPGRFSGRQFSNSRSEMNVSTLELGDSALYLCASSLAGVGSPLHFGNGTRLTVT.

The rearrangement joins TRBV15 to TRBJ1-1; a weak D match, TRBD1 (5 bases). The CDR3 totals 13 residues. V lost 5 bases and J 0 bases, leaving 7 bases between the germline ends. Germline V lookup: CDR1 LNHNV, CDR2 YYDKDF (reference sequence). The CDR3 loop reads CATSGALNTEAFF. For the CDR3, the DNA is TGTGCCACCAGCGGGGCCCTGAACACTGAAGCTTTCTTT.

The chain combines TRBV5-4 with TRBJ2-4, with unresolved D. The CDR3 is 14 residues long. The germline V gene encodes CDR1 SGHNT and CDR2 YYREEE (reference sequence). Trimming removed 0 bases from V and 7 bases from J, with 11 bases in between. This CDR3 is CASSLVGPPNIQYF. CDR3 DNA sequence: TGTGCCAGCAGCTTGGTTGGGCCACCGAACATTCAGTACTTC.

The V and J genes are TRBV10-3 and TRBJ2-5; no clear D. Between the trimmed V and J ends, which lost 2 bases and 1 base, there was a span of 14 bases. The CDR3 extends over 16 amino acids. Germline values: CDR1 ENHRY, CDR2 SYGVKD. CDR3 DNA sequence: TGTGCCATCAGTGAGAATCCGTCCGGGCTCCAAGAGACCCAGTACTTC. This gives the protein CAISENPSGLQETQYF.

V and J are TRBV5-6 and TRBJ2-1, with D possibly matching TRBD1 (6 bases). The V and J ends lost 2 bases and 0 bases respectively, with 15 bases between them. The germline V gene encodes CDR1 SGHDT and CDR2 YYEEEE. The CDR3 is 17 amino acids. The CDR3 DNA reads as TGTGCCAGCAGCTTTCCCCTTCACAGGGTCTCCTACAATGAGCAGTTCTTC. Protein: CASSFPLHRVSYNEQFF.

The V call is TRBV7-2, the J call TRBJ1-5; D remains ambiguous. The CDR3 runs to 14 residues. V was cut by 0 bases and J by 3 bases, with 6 bases left in between. CDR1 and CDR2 (germline): SGHTA, FQGNSA. The CDR3 region is CASSLAAFNQPQHF. The CDR3 DNA reads TGTGCCAGCAGCTTAGCGGCGTTCAATCAGCCCCAGCATTTT.

This clone was seen more than once but under ten times. The DNA for the CDR3 is TGTGCCAGCAGCTTAGGACGGATGGGGGAGCAGTTCTTC. Protein sequence: CASSLGRMGEQFF. The chain uses TRBV13 and TRBJ2-1; D is undetermined. The CDR3 contains 13 residues. V lost 0 bases to trimming and J lost 10 bases, with 10 bases between them. Looked up from germline, CDR1 is PRHDT and CDR2 is FYEKMQ (reference sequence).

This chain links TRBV11-1 with TRBJ1-1; unclear D gene. Per germline, CDR1 SGHAT and CDR2 FQDESV (reference sequence). The germline V and J ends were trimmed by 5 bases and 6 bases, with 19 bases remaining between them. This CDR3 spans 15 amino acids. CDR3: CASSRTARWGSEAFF. In nucleotides, the CDR3 is TGTGCCAGCAGCCGAACGGCCAGGTGGGGATCTGAAGCTTTCTTT.

This chain uses TRBV5-4 with TRBJ1-6; D perhaps matches TRBD1 (5 bases). This CDR3 is 16 amino acids long. The V end was cut by 2 bases, the J end by 2 bases, with 11 bases between. Germline CDR1 is SGHNT and CDR2 is YYREEE (reference sequence). CDR3 residues: CASSLTQGPYNSPLHF. CDR3 bases: TGTGCCAGCAGCTTAACTCAGGGCCCCTATAATTCACCCCTCCACTTT.

The chain uses TRBV10-3 and TRBJ1-2; D is unresolved. The CDR3 is 14 amino acids. Trimming stripped 3 bases from V and 1 base from J, with 9 bases between. Germline V lookup: CDR1 ENHRY, CDR2 SYGVKD. This CDR3 is CAISDSEFNYGYTF. Written as DNA, the CDR3 is TGTGCCATCAGTGACTCGGAATTTAACTATGGCTACACCTTC.

This chain connects TRBV18 to TRBJ2-1; no clear D. Germline V gene sequence: CDR1 KGHSH, CDR2 LQKENI. There are 12 residues in the CDR3. Trimming took 3 bases from V and 9 from J, leaving 9 bases between them. The CDR3 spells CASSPLMGEQFF. DNA of the CDR3: TGTGCCAGCTCACCCTTGATGGGTGAGCAGTTCTTC.

The chain has TRBV6-2 or TRBV6-3 and TRBJ2-5, with D perhaps matching TRBD1 (5 bases). V lost 5 bases and J 4 bases, leaving 20 bases between the germline ends. The CDR3 extends over 16 amino acids. CDR1 and CDR2 from the germline V gene are MNHEY and SVGEGT. The CDR3 reads CASSSNRARALETQYF. CDR3 nucleotide sequence: TGTGCCAGCAGTAGTAACCGGGCCAGGGCCCTAGAGACCCAGTACTTC.

The chain uses TRBV6-5 and TRBJ1-2, with 8 bases aligning to TRBD1. Germline V gives CDR1 MNHEY, CDR2 SVGAGI. This CDR3 contains 15 residues. Trimming cost V 2 bases and J 4 bases; bases outside gene matches: 6. CDR3 DNA: TGTGCCAGCAGTTACAGGACAGGGATGAGCTATGGCTACACCTTC. It encodes CASSYRTGMSYGYTF.

V gene TRBV9 combines with J gene TRBJ2-7; 8 nucleotides line up with TRBD1. This CDR3 is 15 amino acids long. The V gene end was trimmed by 4 bases and the J gene end by 8 bases; junction bases not matched to a gene: 14. Germline CDR1 SGDLS, CDR2 YYNGEE. The CDR3 region is CASSPSWTGNLKQYF. CDR3 bases: TGTGCCAGCAGCCCTAGTTGGACAGGGAATTTGAAGCAGTACTTC.

The J gene is TRBJ2-3, the V gene TRBV27, with 11 bases aligning to TRBD2. There are 19 residues in the CDR3. J lost 0 bases, V lost 0 bases, and 8 bases had no gene match. The germline CDR1 and CDR2 sequences are MNHEY and SMNVEV (reference sequence). CDR3 amino acids: CASSLSVAGGPRSTDTQYF. For the CDR3, the DNA is TGTGCCAGCAGTTTATCGGTAGCGGGGGGGCCGAGGAGCACAGATACGCAGTATTTT.

This clone was detected once. This CDR3 reads CASSPHRLAGGPDTQYF. The CDR3 DNA sequence: TGTGCCAGCAGCCCTCACCGACTAGCGGGGGGGCCTGATACGCAGTATTTT. The chain carries TRBV9 and TRBJ2-3, with 14 nucleotides matching TRBD2. Germline V gene sequence: CDR1 SGDLS, CDR2 YYNGEE. The CDR3 spans 17 residues. The ends lost 4 bases at V and 6 bases at J; junction bases unmatched: 10.

The chain joins TRBV5-4 to TRBJ2-5, with 7 bases identical to TRBD2. Germline lookup yields CDR1 SGHNT and CDR2 YYREEE (reference sequence). V gave up 4 bases and J gave up 2 bases; unmatched junction bases: 8. The CDR3 covers 15 residues. CDR3 in amino acids: CASSPVRGVQETQYF. Written as DNA, the CDR3 is TGTGCCAGCAGCCCCGTCCGGGGGGTTCAAGAGACCCAGTACTTC.

The chain combines TRBV6-5 with TRBJ1-2, with D possibly matching TRBD1 (6 bases). Germline values: CDR1 MNHEY, CDR2 SVGAGI. This CDR3 contains 15 residues. V was clipped by 6 bases and J by 1 base, with 15 bases between them. The CDR3 sequence: CASRFTGILNYGYTF. The CDR3 DNA sequence: TGTGCCAGCAGATTCACAGGGATCCTTAACTATGGCTACACCTTC.

The V call is TRBV10-3, the J call TRBJ1-2; D gene ambiguous. Germline-derived CDR1 and CDR2 are ENHRY and SYGVKD. Trimming shortened V by 7 bases and J by 0 bases, and 3 bases separated the two germline ends. This CDR3 contains 11 residues. CDR3 residues: CAINANYGYTF. CDR3 DNA sequence: TGTGCCATCAACGCTAACTATGGCTACACCTTC.

The genes are TRBV5-1 and TRBJ1-4, with 7 bases matching TRBD1. The germline V gene has CDR1 SGHRS and CDR2 YFSETQ. J gave up 0 bases and V 4 bases, and 6 bases lay outside the gene matches. The CDR3 consists of 16 residues. The CDR3 sequence is CASSEGQSATNEKLFF. Here the CDR3 DNA reads TGCGCCAGCAGCGAGGGACAGTCCGCAACTAATGAAAAACTGTTTTTT.

This chain joins TRBV19 and TRBJ2-2; D is unresolved. Trimming took off 4 bases at V and 4 bases at J, with 10 bases between the two ends. The CDR3 is made up of 14 amino acids. Germline V gives CDR1 LNHDA, CDR2 SQIVND (reference sequence). CDR3 residues: CASSSFGSTGELFF. The DNA of the CDR3 is TGTGCCAGTAGTAGTTTCGGATCCACCGGGGAGCTGTTTTTT. The entire variable domain, with the rest obtained from reference TRBV19 and TRBJ2-2, is as follows: DGGITQSPKYLFRKEGQNVTLSCEQNLNHDAMYWYRQDPGQGLRLIYYSQIVNDFQKGDIAEGYSVSREKKESFPLTVTSAQKNPTAFYLCASSSFGSTGELFFGEGSRLTVL.

CDR3 DNA: TGTGCCAGTAGTCTTTCTGGGGCCAACGTCCTGACTTTC. It specifies CASSLSGANVLTF. The chain has TRBV19 and TRBJ2-6; no reliable D call. V shed 5 bases and J shed 1 base, with 3 bases lying between them. From germline, CDR1 is LNHDA and CDR2 SQIVND (reference sequence). The CDR3 has 13 amino acids.